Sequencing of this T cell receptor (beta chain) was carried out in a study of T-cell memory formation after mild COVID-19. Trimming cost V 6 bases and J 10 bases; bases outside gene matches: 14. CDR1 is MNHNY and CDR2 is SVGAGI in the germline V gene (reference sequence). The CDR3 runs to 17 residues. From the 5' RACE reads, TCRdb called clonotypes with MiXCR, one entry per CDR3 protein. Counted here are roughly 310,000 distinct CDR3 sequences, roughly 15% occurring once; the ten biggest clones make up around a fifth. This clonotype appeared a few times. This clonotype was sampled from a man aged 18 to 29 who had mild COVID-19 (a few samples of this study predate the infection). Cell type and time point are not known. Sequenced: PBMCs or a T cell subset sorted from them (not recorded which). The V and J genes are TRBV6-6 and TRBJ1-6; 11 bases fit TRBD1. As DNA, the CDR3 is TGTGCCAGCAGGTGGACAGGGGGCGCGGGGCAAGGATCACCCCTCCACTTT. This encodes CASRWTGGAGQGSPLHF.